A single sample is the source of the 15 T cell receptor beta chains below, sequenced in a study of T-cell reconstitution after alpha-beta-depleted transplantation in children. For TCRbeta, the library was prepared with unique molecular identifiers. TCRdb used MiXCR to reprocess the PCR reads, holding one entry per CDR3 protein. The data hold about 600,000 distinct CDR3 sequences, with roughly a tenth observed a single time. Sequences were derived from PBMCs from the stem cell graft donor, sampled from the stem cell graft. These TCRs come from a human donor who donated a stem cell graft to a child with acute myeloid leukemia.

This clonotype has ten or more counts. The chain is built from TRBV5-1 and TRBJ2-1; D is unclear. Germline CDR1 SGHRS, CDR2 YFSETQ. This CDR3 spans 16 amino acids. Trimming shortened V by 3 bases and J by 0 bases, and 13 bases separated the two germline ends. The CDR3 here is CASSYGLQTSYNEQFF. Written as DNA, the CDR3 is TGCGCCAGCAGCTATGGGTTACAGACCTCCTACAATGAGCAGTTCTTC.

This clonotype was recorded many times. J is TRBJ1-2 and V is TRBV4-3; weak D call: TRBD1 (6 bases). Trimming took off 1 base at V and 4 bases at J, with 10 bases between the two ends. The germline V gene has CDR1 LGHNA and CDR2 YSLEER. There are 14 residues in the CDR3. CDR3 bases: TGCGCCAGCAGCCAAGGACAGGCCAGCTATGGCTACACCTTC. It encodes CASSQGQASYGYTF.

Only a few counts were recorded for this clonotype. The J gene is TRBJ2-5, the V gene TRBV7-2; D unresolved. The CDR3 covers 14 residues. Per germline, CDR1 SGHTA and CDR2 FQGNSA. With 1 base removed from V and 5 bases from J, the gap between germline ends came to 11 bases. CDR3 nucleotides: TGTGCCAGCAGCTTAGGCCCAGTTTTTGAGACCCAGTACTTC. It specifies CASSLGPVFETQYF.

This clonotype was detected a few times. The J gene is TRBJ2-1, the V gene TRBV6-2 or TRBV6-3; the match to TRBD2 covers 8 bases. The CDR3 is made up of 17 amino acids. Germline CDR1 is MNHEY and CDR2 is SVGEGT. Trimming cost V 2 bases and J 9 bases; bases outside gene matches: 15. CDR3 loop: CASSYLAGRAQFAEQFF. CDR3 nucleotides: TGTGCCAGCAGTTACCTTGCCGGGAGGGCCCAATTTGCTGAGCAGTTCTTC.

The V gene is TRBV28, the J gene TRBJ1-2, with D maybe TRBD1 (6 bases). This CDR3 is 16 amino acids long. Trimming took off 0 bases at V and 4 bases at J, with 15 bases between the two ends. Germline loops: CDR1 MDHEN, CDR2 SYDVKM. CDR3 protein: CASSLWAGDVSYGYTF. CDR3 DNA sequence: TGTGCCAGCAGTTTATGGGCAGGGGACGTGAGCTATGGCTACACCTTC.

A few counts support this clonotype. The chain combines TRBV5-5 with TRBJ2-3; 8 bases align to TRBD2. Trimming cost V 5 bases and J 1 base; bases outside gene matches: 6. CDR1 is SGHKS and CDR2 is YYEKEE in the germline V gene (reference sequence). CDR3 length equals 15 residues. The CDR3 is CASSRDGGGTDTQYF. The DNA of the CDR3 is TGTGCCAGCAGTCGAGACGGGGGGGGCACAGATACGCAGTATTTT. Full variable domain (remainder filled in from reference TRBV5-5 and TRBJ2-3): DAGVTQSPTHLIKTRGQQVTLRCSPISGHKSVSWYQQVLGQGPQFIFQYYEKEERGRGNFPDRFSARQFPNYSSELNVNALLLGDSALYLCASSRDGGGTDTQYFGPGTRLTVL.

V is TRBV30 and J is TRBJ2-1; no clear D gene. V shed 1 base and J shed 6 bases, with 7 bases lying between them. The germline V gene has CDR1 GTSNPN and CDR2 SVGIG (reference sequence). The CDR3 spans 12 residues. Here the CDR3 DNA reads TGTGCCTGGAGTGAGGTAGTCAATGAGCAGTTCTTC. Amino acids: CAWSEVVNEQFF.

This clonotype showed up many times. The chain links TRBV3-1 to TRBJ2-5; maybe TRBD2 (6 bases). V was clipped by 1 base and J by 9 bases, with 9 bases between them. The CDR3 runs to 12 residues. Per germline, CDR1 LGHDT and CDR2 YNNKEL (reference sequence). The CDR3 sequence: CASSQVGGAQYF. Written as DNA, the CDR3 is TGTGCCAGCAGCCAAGTGGGGGGAGCCCAGTACTTC.

In this sample, this clonotype turned up a few times. The genes are TRBV19 and TRBJ2-1; TRBD1 or TRBD2 may be the D gene (5 bases each). The germline CDR1 and CDR2 sequences are LNHDA and SQIVND (reference sequence). V lost 3 bases to trimming and J lost 2 bases, with 20 bases between them. The CDR3 covers 18 residues. The CDR3 spells CASSILLGERIPYNEQFF. CDR3 bases: TGTGCCAGTAGTATTCTCCTGGGGGAGAGGATCCCCTACAATGAGCAGTTCTTC.

This clonotype was seen repeatedly, ten times or more. This sequence joins TRBV27 and TRBJ1-1; perhaps TRBD1 as D (6 bases). Germline-derived CDR1 and CDR2 are MNHEY and SMNVEV (reference sequence). The CDR3 is made up of 15 amino acids. V lost 6 bases, J lost 2 bases, and 16 bases lay in between. The CDR3 sequence is CASRNDDRTNTEAFF. CDR3 nucleotide sequence: TGTGCCAGCAGAAACGACGACAGGACCAACACTGAAGCTTTCTTT.

This clonotype was detected a few times. V usage is TRBV5-1 and J usage is TRBJ2-7; 9 bases fit TRBD1. The CDR3 has 15 amino acids. CDR1 and CDR2 (germline): SGHRS, YFSETQ. V dropped 4 bases and J dropped 3; count of bases not matched to a gene: 8. The CDR3 protein is CASSPGTGNYYEQYF. The CDR3 DNA reads as TGCGCCAGCAGCCCCGGGACAGGGAATTACTACGAGCAGTACTTC. Looking up the rest from reference TRBV5-1 and TRBJ2-7 gives the full variable domain: KAGVTQTPRYLIKTRGQQVTLSCSPISGHRSVSWYQQTPGQGLQFLFEYFSETQRNKGNFPGRFSGRQFSNSRSEMNVSTLELGDSALYLCASSPGTGNYYEQYFGPGTRLTVT.

This clonotype turned up a few times. V gene TRBV7-2 combines with J gene TRBJ1-2, with D unresolved. The V end was cut by 3 bases, the J end by 8 bases, with 10 bases between. The CDR3 covers 12 residues. Germline V gene lookup returns CDR1 SGHTA and CDR2 FQGNSA. CDR3 loop: CASSFGLGGYTF. Written as DNA, the CDR3 is TGTGCCAGCAGCTTCGGACTGGGGGGCTACACCTTC. Based on the CDR3 plus reference TRBV7-2 and TRBJ1-2, the full variable domain is GAGVSQSPSNKVTEKGKDVELRCDPISGHTALYWYRQSLGQGLEFLIYFQGNSAPDKSGLPSDRFSAERTGGSVSTLTIQRTQQEDSAVYLCASSFGLGGYTFGSGTRLTVV.

The sample holds many counts of this clonotype. V gene TRBV12-3 or TRBV12-4 combines with J gene TRBJ2-2, with 8 bases identical to TRBD2. This CDR3 is built from 15 residues. V lost 10 bases, J lost 4 bases, and 11 bases stayed unmatched. CDR3 coding DNA: TGTGCCACCACGCTTCGGGCGGGAGGCACCGGGGAGCTGTTTTTT. Its translation is CATTLRAGGTGELFF.

Ten or more counts support this clonotype. The rearrangement links TRBV11-2 to TRBJ2-2; TRBD2 matches 9 bases. Germline-derived CDR1 and CDR2 are SGHAT and FQNNGV. V lost 1 base to trimming and J lost 2 bases; unmatched junction nucleotides: 11. The CDR3 totals 19 residues. CDR3 nucleotide sequence: TGTGCCAGCAGCTTAGGTCGGGTCGGGACTAGCCGCAACACCGGGGAGCTGTTTTTT. Protein: CASSLGRVGTSRNTGELFF.

This clonotype has just a few counts. The chain's CDR3 is CSARPGQRNQPQHF. CDR3 nucleotides: TGCAGTGCTAGACCGGGACAGCGCAATCAGCCCCAGCATTTT. The genes are TRBV20-1 and TRBJ1-5; 7 bases agree with TRBD1. This CDR3 is built from 14 residues. V lost 2 bases to trimming and J lost 2 bases; unmatched junction nucleotides: 3. Germline values: CDR1 DFQATT, CDR2 SNEGSKA (reference sequence).